The clone carrying this T cell receptor beta chain was seen only a few times. Its specificity is not known. The CDR3 has 14 residues. A v3.0 immunoSEQ assay was performed at survey level. Here immunoSEQ multiplex PCR was the method, and the copy in TCRdb shows in-frame clones only, minus some. Found here are tens of thousands of clones, roughly 82% of them singletons; the top ten hold around 14%. This entry comes from a study of long-term antiretroviral therapy in people with HIV. Whole-study results and caveats: Repertoires with HIV possessed tighter CDR3 length spans than those of controls. Blood dates from the mid-2000s to the late 2010s, possibly under older ART regimens.

This specimen consisted of unsorted PBMCs, obtained 0.3 years after starting antiretroviral therapy. The receptor was derived from a man younger than 35 with HIV. J is TRBJ1-6 and V is TRBV21-1. TRBV21-1 is classified as a pseudogene. Written as DNA, the CDR3 is TGTGCCAGCAGATCGGGACGTTTATTCCCACCCCTCCACTTT. Protein: CASRSGRLFPPLHF.